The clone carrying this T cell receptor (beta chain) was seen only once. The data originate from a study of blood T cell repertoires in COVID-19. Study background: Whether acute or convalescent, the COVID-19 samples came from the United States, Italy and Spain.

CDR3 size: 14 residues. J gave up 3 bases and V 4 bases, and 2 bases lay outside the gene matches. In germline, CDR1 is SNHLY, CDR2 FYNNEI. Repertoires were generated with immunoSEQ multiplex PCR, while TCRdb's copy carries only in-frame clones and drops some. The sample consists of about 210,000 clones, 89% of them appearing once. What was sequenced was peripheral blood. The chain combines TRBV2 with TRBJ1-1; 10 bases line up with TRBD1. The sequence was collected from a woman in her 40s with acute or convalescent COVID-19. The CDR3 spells CASSGDRGYTEAFF. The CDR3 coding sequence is TGTGCCAGCAGTGGGGACAGGGGATACACTGAAGCTTTCTTT.